This T cell receptor (beta chain) was documented in a study of human T cells and chemical hapten exposure. Study-level findings and limits: No shift was seen in TCRs above 1 in 1000 frequency with DPC sensitization.

Per the germline V gene, CDR1 is SGHTA and CDR2 is FQGNSA. V gave up 2 bases and J gave up 6 bases, with 1 base separating them. The CDR3 sequence is 10 residues long. As for time point: healthy volunteer bleed at 2 weeks. Total RNA came from unfractionated whole blood. The study's library attached unique molecular identifiers to single cDNA molecules. TCRdb re-called the RACE reads through MiXCR, storing one row per CDR3 protein. This sample has around 130,000 distinct CDR3 sequences, with about 8.2% found just once. To note about this clonotype: As yet, its antigen is unknown.

The TCR sequence derives from a male donor in good health. Some clones in this sample may be carry-over from other donors' samples. V usage is TRBV7-2 and J usage is TRBJ2-5; unclear D gene. The material sequenced was whole blood. The CDR3 region has the DNA TGTGCCAGCAGCTTACAGACCCAGTACTTC. It encodes CASSLQTQYF.